The 4 T cell receptor beta chains below all came from one sample that was sequenced in a study of blood T cells in healthy people across ages. Alongside a J-beta primer mix, a sample-barcoded 5' primer served in a second PCR lasting roughly 6 to 11 cycles. TCRdb re-derived calls from the 5' RACE reads in MiXCR, one entry per CDR3 protein. The sample lists 600,000 to 650,000 distinct CDR3 sequences, under 65% seen once, with more than 35% in the top ten. Sequenced material: blood. The origin of the receptors is a man in his fifties or sixties in good health.

J is TRBJ1-2 and V is TRBV7-2; D is uncertain. This CDR3 contains 14 residues. V shed 1 base and J shed 2 bases, with 8 bases lying between them. From germline, CDR1 is SGHTA and CDR2 FQGNSA. In DNA, the CDR3 is TGTGCCAGCAGCTTAGTAGGCGTAAACTATGGCTACACCTTC. Translating gives CASSLVGVNYGYTF.

The chain uses TRBV28 and TRBJ1-6; perhaps TRBD1 as D (5 bases). V dropped 4 bases and J dropped 7 bases, with 17 bases sitting between them. The germline gives CDR1 MDHEN, CDR2 SYDVKM. This CDR3 comprises 16 residues. The CDR3 spells CASSSQTQEGNSPLHF. The CDR3 nucleotides read TGTGCCAGCAGTTCACAGACACAGGAGGGGAATTCACCCCTCCACTTT.

This clonotype has more than one count but fewer than ten. This chain joins TRBV12-3 or TRBV12-4 and TRBJ2-7; TRBD1 or TRBD2 may be the D gene (5 bases each). The ends were cut back, 5 bases at V and 5 bases at J, with 13 bases in the middle. This CDR3 is built from 13 residues. The DNA of the CDR3 is TGTGCCAGCAGTCCCACTACGGGGCACGAGCAGTACTTC. Its translation is CASSPTTGHEQYF.

V and J are TRBV7-2 and TRBJ1-6; 7 bases fit TRBD1. After removal of 5 bases from V and 4 bases from J, the junction contained 8 bases not matched to a gene. CDR3 length: 16 residues. From germline, CDR1 is SGHTA and CDR2 FQGNSA. CDR3 sequence reads: CASSMNRGAYNSPLHF. CDR3 sequence (DNA): TGTGCCAGCAGCATGAACAGGGGAGCGTATAATTCACCCCTCCACTTT.